What follows are 22 T cell receptor beta chains derived from one specimen sequenced in a study of T cell responses to AZD1222 COVID-19 vaccine. The data were produced by immunoSEQ multiplex PCR, yet TCRdb's version contains in-frame clones alone and is incomplete. The data hold roughly 120,000 clones, with approximately 86% observed a single time. Material: peripheral blood, obtained on day 0 of MenACWY control vaccination. The receptors here all came from an adult in good health.

The chain combines TRBV7-9 with TRBJ2-1; 7 bases align to TRBD1. The CDR3 sequence is 18 residues long. V lost 1 base, J lost 6 bases, and 15 bases stayed unmatched. The germline gives CDR1 SEHNR, CDR2 FQNEAQ (reference sequence). The DNA of the CDR3 is TGTGCCAGCAGCTTAGTCCCTACAGGGGTCCTTTTTAGCAATGAGCAGTTCTTC. Protein: CASSLVPTGVLFSNEQFF.

In regard to this clone: One end of the junction is discordant with germline, which a read error may explain. This chain joins TRBV7-2 and TRBJ2-7; 8 bases fit TRBD2. CDR3 length equals 13 residues. The germline V gene has CDR1 SGHTA and CDR2 FQGNSA. In DNA form, the CDR3 reads TGTGCCAGCAGCTTTGGTTTCTCGGGAGGGCTGAACTTC. It is translated as CASSFGFSGGLNF.

The V gene is TRBV9, the J gene TRBJ1-6, with a weak D call TRBD1 (6 bases). The CDR3 runs 15 residues. Germline V gives CDR1 SGDLS, CDR2 YYNGEE. The V end lost 5 bases, the J end lost 3 bases, and 12 bases lay between the germline ends. The CDR3 bases are TGTGCCAGCAGGAGAGGACAGAACTATAATTCACCCCTCCACTTT. Protein sequence: CASRRGQNYNSPLHF. Complete variable domain (other parts from reference TRBV9 and TRBJ1-6): DSGVTQTPKHLITATGQRVTLRCSPRSGDLSVYWYQQSLDQGLQFLIQYYNGEERAKGNILERFSAQQFPDLHSELNLSSLELGDSALYFCASRRGQNYNSPLHFGNGTRLTVT.

The chain uses TRBV7-9 and TRBJ2-2; D is undetermined. The CDR3 sequence is 17 residues long. Germline V gene sequence: CDR1 SEHNR, CDR2 FQNEAQ (reference sequence). With 5 bases removed from V and 2 bases from J, the gap between germline ends came to 18 bases. CDR3 DNA: TGTGCCAGCAGCCGCCTTCCGTCCGACCCAAACACCGGGGAGCTGTTTTTT. Amino acids: CASSRLPSDPNTGELFF.

J is TRBJ1-2 and V is TRBV6-6; D gene uncertain. The CDR3 runs 13 residues. The V end was cut by 2 bases, the J end by 4 bases, with 8 bases between. Germline lookup yields CDR1 MNHNY and CDR2 SVGAGI (reference sequence). CDR3 loop: CASSYIAGYGYTF. The CDR3 nucleotides read TGTGCCAGCAGTTACATTGCGGGCTATGGCTACACCTTC.

CDR3 sequence: CASSLAQETQYF. CDR3 nucleotides: TGCGCCAGCAGCTTGGCCCAAGAGACCCAGTACTTC. J is TRBJ2-5 and V is TRBV5-1; D is uncertain. V was trimmed by 0 bases and J by 1 base, leaving 1 base between them. There are 12 residues in the CDR3. Germline CDR1 SGHRS, CDR2 YFSETQ.

The gene calls are TRBV5-4 and TRBJ2-5, with D perhaps TRBD2 (6 bases). The CDR3 sequence is 20 residues long. Germline CDR1 reads SGHNT; CDR2 reads YYREEE (reference sequence). V was clipped by 0 bases and J by 5 bases, with 29 bases between them. The chain's CDR3 is CASSLANFGGGPPVGETQYF. In DNA, the CDR3 is TGTGCCAGCAGCTTGGCCAATTTTGGGGGAGGCCCTCCCGTTGGGGAGACCCAGTACTTC. The variable domain in full, with the rest retrieved from reference TRBV5-4 and TRBJ2-5, is ETGVTQSPTHLIKTRGQQVTLRCSSQSGHNTVSWYQQALGQGPQFIFQYYREEENGRGNFPPRFSGLQFPNYSSELNVNALELDDSALYLCASSLANFGGGPPVGETQYFGPGTRLLVL.

V is TRBV6-5 and J is TRBJ1-1; 7 bases line up with TRBD1. The junction had 7 bases not matched to a gene; V was cut back by 5 bases and J by 1 base. Germline values: CDR1 MNHEY, CDR2 SVGAGI. The CDR3 sequence is 15 residues long. The CDR3 DNA reads as TGTGCCAGCAGTCGACAGGGCGGGACGAACACTGAAGCTTTCTTT. Translation: CASSRQGGTNTEAFF.

The chain carries TRBV6-5 and TRBJ1-1; 8 positions match TRBD1. CDR1 is MNHEY and CDR2 is SVGAGI in the germline V gene. The CDR3 is 15 amino acids. Trimming at V came to 6 bases and at J to 2 bases, leaving 8 bases not matched to a gene. CDR3 sequence (DNA): TGTGCCAGCAGGTTGGACAGGGCGGGAAACACTGAAGCTTTCTTT. Its translation: CASRLDRAGNTEAFF.

This chain uses TRBV19 with TRBJ2-7, with D perhaps being TRBD1 or TRBD2 (6 bases each). The V gene's germline CDR1 is LNHDA and CDR2 SQIVND (reference sequence). The CDR3 sequence is 12 residues long. Trimming left V 3 bases short and J 10 bases short, with 13 bases between. This CDR3 reads CASSIGRGRQYF. The CDR3 bases are TGTGCCAGTAGTATTGGCCGGGGGCGTCAGTACTTC.

The V gene is TRBV28, the J gene TRBJ1-2, with D maybe TRBD1 (6 bases). The CDR3 length is 15 residues. Germline V gives CDR1 MDHEN, CDR2 SYDVKM. Trimming took off 3 bases at V and 4 bases at J, with 15 bases between the two ends. The CDR3 reads CASSFGAQGRYGYTF. CDR3 in DNA: TGTGCCAGCAGTTTTGGAGCACAGGGTCGCTATGGCTACACCTTC.

CDR3 DNA sequence: TGTGCCAGCAGCATGAGCGGGGCCGGGGCCAACGTCCTGACTTTC. Translation: CASSMSGAGANVLTF. The V gene is TRBV6-5, the J gene TRBJ2-6, with 7 nucleotides matching TRBD2. The V gene end was trimmed by 6 bases and the J gene end by 4 bases; junction bases not matched to a gene: 6. Germline V gene data show CDR1 as MNHEY and CDR2 as SVGAGI. The CDR3 is 15 amino acids.

This chain links TRBV9 with TRBJ1-6; D remains unclear. The V gene's germline CDR1 is SGDLS and CDR2 YYNGEE. The CDR3 consists of 14 residues. V dropped 0 bases and J dropped 8 bases, with 9 bases sitting between them. In nucleotides, the CDR3 is TGTGCCAGCAGCGTAGGGGGAAGCGATTCACCCCTCCACTTT. Its protein product is CASSVGGSDSPLHF.

This sequence joins TRBV19 and TRBJ1-5, with TRBD1 matching over 12 bases. Germline loops: CDR1 LNHDA, CDR2 SQIVND (reference sequence). With 8 bases clipped from V and 4 bases from J, the junction kept 12 bases outside the gene matches. This CDR3 is 17 amino acids long. The DNA of the CDR3 is TGTGCCAGTGGCCCGACCGGGACAGGGGGCCTTAATCAGCCCCAGCATTTT. Translation: CASGPTGTGGLNQPQHF.

The chain carries TRBV28 and TRBJ1-3; D not resolved. The CDR3 has 15 amino acids. CDR1 MDHEN and CDR2 SYDVKM come from the germline V gene. V was pared by 2 bases and J by 0 bases, with 8 bases between. The CDR3, as DNA: TGTGCCAGCAGTTTAATGGCACTCTCTGGAAACACCATATATTTT. This sequence encodes CASSLMALSGNTIYF.

CDR3 residues: CASSQGIGTGGEKLFF. The CDR3, as DNA: TGTGCCAGCAGCCAAGGAATCGGGACAGGGGGTGAAAAACTGTTTTTT. This chain links TRBV3-1 (or the pseudogene TRBV3-2) with TRBJ1-4, with TRBD1 matching over 11 bases. With V trimmed by 1 base and J by 7 bases, 5 bases remained unmatched. Germline CDR1 reads LGHDT; CDR2 reads YNNKEL (reference sequence). The CDR3 is 16 amino acids.

This chain joins TRBV5-6 and TRBJ1-5; 8 bases are shared with TRBD1. Germline loops: CDR1 SGHDT, CDR2 YYEEEE. J lost 9 bases, V lost 1 base, and 3 bases had no gene match. The CDR3 has 13 residues. As DNA, the CDR3 is TGTGCCAGCAGCTTGTCAGGGGGCGGGCCCCAGCATTTT. Translated, it gives CASSLSGGGPQHF.

The genes are TRBV7-8 and TRBJ2-6; D might be TRBD1 or TRBD2, each matching 5 bases. The CDR3 is 19 amino acids. V was cut by 2 bases and J by 1 base, with 18 bases left in between. Germline CDR1 and CDR2: SGHVS and FQNEAQ. The CDR3 coding sequence is TGTGCCAGCAGCTTATTATTCGTCAGGGACCTATCTGGGGCCAACGTCCTGACTTTC. This codes for CASSLLFVRDLSGANVLTF.

The chain couples TRBV7-3 to TRBJ2-1; the match to TRBD2 covers 7 bases. The CDR3 has 18 amino acids. Germline V CDR1 and CDR2: SGHTA, FQGTGA. Losses at the gene ends were 2 bases for V and 6 bases for J; bases not matched to a gene: 16. CDR3 DNA: TGTGCCAGCAGCTTAGGGGGACTAAGGACTAGTCGTCCCAATGAGCAGTTCTTC. Its protein product is CASSLGGLRTSRPNEQFF.

This chain connects TRBV7-2 to TRBJ2-2; TRBD1 agrees at 10 bases. Losses at the gene ends were 7 bases for V and 6 bases for J; bases not matched to a gene: 5. Germline CDR1 and CDR2: SGHTA and FQGNSA. This CDR3 is built from 14 residues. DNA of the CDR3: TGTGCCAGCAAACCGGGACAGGGGCCCGGGGAGCTGTTTTTT. It codes for CASKPGQGPGELFF.

This chain connects TRBV3-1 (or the pseudogene TRBV3-2) to TRBJ1-5; D gene unclear. CDR3 size: 13 residues. Trimming removed 0 bases at V and 7 bases at J, with 7 bases between. Germline V gives CDR1 LGHDT, CDR2 YNNKEL (reference sequence). This CDR3 reads CASSQDWRQPQHF. CDR3 DNA sequence: TGTGCCAGCAGCCAAGACTGGCGCCAGCCCCAGCATTTT.

The chain is built from TRBV29-1 and TRBJ2-4; no definite D call. Germline V gives CDR1 SQVTM, CDR2 ANQGSEA. This CDR3 has 12 residues. V dropped 4 bases and J dropped 3 bases, with 7 bases sitting between them. The CDR3 protein is CSVVNSKNIQYF. The CDR3 DNA sequence: TGCAGCGTTGTAAACAGCAAAAACATTCAGTACTTC.